This T cell receptor beta chain was identified in a study of cytomegalovirus exposure and HLA in healthy donors. General study findings and limits: Sequencing artifact likely explains a cluster of highly shared sequence variants.

As for this clone: Its target is not known.

Researchers ran the PCR with 60 Vbeta and 13 Jbeta primers. Original processing notes: Unique TCR beta chains numbered approximately 80 million in a later analysis, with about 9.9 million shared. Profiled with immunoSEQ multiplex PCR; TCRdb holds only in-frame clones, not every one. Clonal size and the V and J genes are those of that table, whereas D and trimming came from the DNA. This repertoire shows under 200,000 clones, 82% found once; its top ten account for 7% to 9.5%. Sequencing used PBMCs. The receptor comes from a male donor in good health and CMV-seropositive.

CDR3 in amino acids: CATGAGTGVGYTF. The CDR3 nucleotides are TGTGCCACCGGGGCCGGGACAGGGGTTGGCTACACCTTC. The chain combines TRBV10-3 with TRBJ1-2; 10 nucleotides agree with TRBD1. The germline V gene encodes CDR1 ENHRY and CDR2 SYGVKD. After removal of 10 bases from V and 7 bases from J, the junction contained 9 bases not matched to a gene. The CDR3 extends over 13 amino acids.